This note documents a single T cell receptor beta chain sequence. Its specificity is unknown. Germline-derived CDR1 and CDR2 are MGHRA and YSYEKL. The junction had 13 bases not matched to a gene; V was cut back by 3 bases and J by 8 bases. This CDR3 spans 16 amino acids. This specimen comes from a study of T cell responses to AZD1222 COVID-19 vaccine. Looking at the study overall: Pooled together were second doses at about 4 or about 12 weeks.

Profiled with immunoSEQ multiplex PCR; TCRdb holds only in-frame clones, not every one. The sample holds 90,000 to 110,000 clones, about 90% seen once. Study-wide results and limits: CD4 TCRs linked to vaccination spanned spike, dominating at 160-218 and 743-854.

The sequences come from peripheral blood, collected on day 0 of AZD1222 vaccination. This receptor was identified in an adult in good health. The rearrangement uses TRBV4-1 and TRBJ1-3, with 7 bases identical to TRBD1. CDR3 DNA sequence: TGCGCCAGCAGCCAGTTTTTGACAGGGACGAGAGACACCATATATTTT. It translates to CASSQFLTGTRDTIYF.